The 5 T cell receptor beta chains reported below all come from one sample, sequenced in a study of blood T cell repertoires in COVID-19. Data came from immunoSEQ multiplex PCR; TCRdb stores just in-frame clones and leaves some out. The sample records about 88,000 clones, around nine tenths being singletons. Sequencing used peripheral blood. These TCRs come from a man aged 55-75 years with acute or convalescent COVID-19.

The chain couples TRBV28 to TRBJ1-4; no definite D call. The V end lost 6 bases, the J end lost 7 bases, and 12 bases lay between the germline ends. Germline V gene data show CDR1 as MDHEN and CDR2 as SYDVKM. The CDR3 sequence is 13 residues long. The CDR3 loop reads CASSLMRGEKLFF. The CDR3, as DNA: TGTGCCAGCAGCTTAATGCGGGGTGAAAAACTGTTTTTT. The full variable domain, in which reference TRBV28 and TRBJ1-4 provide the parts outside the CDR3, is DVKVTQSSRYLVKRTGEKVFLECVQDMDHENMFWYRQDPGLGLRLIYFSYDVKMKEKGDIPEGYSVSREKKERFSLILESASTNQTSMYLCASSLMRGEKLFFGSGTQLSVL.

The chain uses TRBV6-5 and TRBJ2-7; possibly TRBD1 for D (5 bases). This CDR3 contains 11 residues. Trimming took off 10 bases at V and 4 bases at J, with 11 bases between the two ends. In germline, CDR1 is MNHEY, CDR2 SVGAGI. In DNA, the CDR3 is TGTGCCACCGCAAGGGGTTACGAGCAGTACTTC. Its translation: CATARGYEQYF.

V gene TRBV7-3 combines with J gene TRBJ2-1, with 8 bases matching TRBD1. This CDR3 contains 15 residues. Germline V CDR1 and CDR2: SGHTA, FQGTGA. The ends lost 4 bases at V and 9 bases at J; junction bases unmatched: 11. CDR3 loop: CASSSQRTGLSEQFF. DNA for the CDR3: TGTGCCAGCAGCTCCCAGAGGACAGGGTTAAGTGAGCAGTTCTTC.

The chain is built from TRBV28 and TRBJ1-5, with D perhaps matching TRBD1 (6 bases). The germline V and J ends were trimmed by 2 bases and 3 bases, with 17 bases remaining between them. This CDR3 contains 17 residues. Germline CDR1 and CDR2: MDHEN and SYDVKM. CDR3 residues: CASSLSSVGQFNQPQHF. CDR3 coding DNA: TGTGCCAGCAGTTTAAGTTCAGTTGGACAGTTCAATCAGCCCCAGCATTTT.

The J gene is TRBJ2-7, the V gene TRBV11-2; 8 bases match TRBD2. V lost 0 bases and J lost 5; bases outside the gene matches: 6. Germline-derived CDR1 and CDR2 are SGHAT and FQNNGV. The CDR3 extends over 15 amino acids. CDR3 sequence reads: CASSLDSTSGHEQYF. CDR3 bases: TGTGCCAGCAGCTTAGATAGTACTAGCGGACACGAGCAGTACTTC.